The entry that follows covers one T cell receptor (beta chain) sequence. The data were taken from a study of CD8 T cells in Susac syndrome. CD8+ and CD4+ T cells from blood underwent TCR beta sequencing, which was carried out in a high-throughput format. Healthy donors formed controls matched for age and sex. FACS was used to enrich TEMRA cells, whereas the CD8+ and CD4+ T cells were obtained by negative isolation. cDNA came from about 0.46 to 1 ug RNA primed by random hexamers. Coverage of TCR beta CDR3 amplification by immunoSEQ multiplex PCR extended to 54 Vbeta and 13 Jbeta. TCRdb re-called the immunoSEQ multiplex PCR reads with MiXCR, one entry per CDR3 protein. The sample comprises about 200,000 distinct CDR3 sequences, approximately 93% of which are singletons, and 0.09% to 0.12% rests with the top ten. The sequence was collected from a human donor in good health. The sequencing input was CD4+ T cells from PBMCs.

DNA for the CDR3: TGTGCCAGTAGTATGAGAGGGGGGAAAGAGACCCAGTACTTC. Residues: CASSMRGGKETQYF. V gene TRBV19 combines with J gene TRBJ2-5, with D perhaps being TRBD1 or TRBD2 (6 bases each). V lost 3 bases to trimming and J lost 3 bases, with 11 bases between them. CDR3 length: 14 amino acids. Germline V gives CDR1 LNHDA, CDR2 SQIVND (reference sequence).